The clone carrying this T cell receptor (beta chain) qualifies as medium-sized. The authors used 550 to 750 ng of bulk tumor genomic DNA per sample as template. Multiple biopsies spaced far apart were taken from each primary tumor during surgery. Curative surgery was performed on patients who had untreated, newly diagnosed non-small cell lung cancer. These data belong to a study of immune heterogeneity within non-small cell lung tumors. The germline CDR1 and CDR2 sequences are SGHAT and FQNNGV. Trimming shortened V by 5 bases and J by 1 base, and 14 bases separated the two germline ends. CDR3 size: 15 residues. With 32 V and 13 J primers, multiplex PCR amplified the TCR beta CDR3. TCRdb independently ran MiXCR on the multiplex PCR reads; one entry per CDR3 protein. The profile shows tens of thousands of distinct CDR3 sequences, approximately 30% of them singletons.

The genes are TRBV11-2 and TRBJ2-5, with unresolved D. What was sequenced was lung tumor tissue. This TCR was recovered from a man aged 35 to 55 with non-small cell lung cancer. In nucleotides, the CDR3 is TGTGCCAGCAGCCTGGAGTGGCAGACCCAAGAGACCCAGTACTTC. Protein sequence: CASSLEWQTQETQYF.